This T cell receptor (beta chain) emerged from a study of human T cells and chemical hapten exposure. This clonotype was found many times. Its antigen remains unidentified. Sample time point: patch test 1, 2 weeks after DPC sensitization. Treatment indicated: therapeutic diphenylcyclopropenone sensitization with weekly scalp DPC. Every donor had alopecia and was 18 to 70 years old; all were suitable for DPC. V lost 2 bases and J 5 bases, leaving 9 bases between the germline ends. CDR3 length: 13 residues. Germline loops: CDR1 SGHAT, CDR2 FQNNGV. The library tagged each cDNA molecule with unique molecular identifiers. TCRdb reanalysed the RACE reads using MiXCR and keeps one entry per CDR3 protein. Of 150,000 to 200,000 distinct CDR3 sequences listed, about 14% are singletons. Study-level points and caveats: The donors suffered from alopecia, so their immune response may not match that of healthy people. Counts of TCRs expanded at PT1 correlated positively with patch test score.

The sequence came from a woman aged 25 to 39 with alopecia areata. Some clones in this sample may be carry-over from other donors' samples. Sample: whole blood, taken in connection with sensitization to the hapten diphenylcyclopropenone (DPC). This chain links TRBV11-2 with TRBJ2-5; no reliable D call. CDR3 sequence: CASSLPGTETQYF. Written as DNA, the CDR3 is TGTGCCAGCAGCTTACCGGGCACGGAGACCCAGTACTTC.